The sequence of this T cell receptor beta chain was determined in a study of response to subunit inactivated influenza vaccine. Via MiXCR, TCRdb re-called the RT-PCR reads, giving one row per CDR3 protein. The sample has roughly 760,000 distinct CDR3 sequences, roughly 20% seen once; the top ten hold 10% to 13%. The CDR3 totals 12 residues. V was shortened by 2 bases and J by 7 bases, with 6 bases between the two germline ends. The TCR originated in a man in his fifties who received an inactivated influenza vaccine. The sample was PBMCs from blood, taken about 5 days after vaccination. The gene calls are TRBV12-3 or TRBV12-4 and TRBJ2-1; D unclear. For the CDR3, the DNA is TGTGCCAGCAGTTTAACGCGGAATGAGCAGTTCTTC. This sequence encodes CASSLTRNEQFF.